The T cell receptor (beta chain) described here comes from a study of shared clonotypes between healthy human individuals. The study's findings and limits: Sorted-subset sequencing, rarefaction showed, was incomplete despite large depth.

As to this clone: Antigen specificity is unknown.

The repertoire was sequenced with immunoSEQ multiplex PCR; TCRdb's copy has only in-frame clones and lacks some. In the table there are about a million clones, roughly 75% of which are singletons. Germline V gene data show CDR1 as SGDLS and CDR2 as YYNGEE. The germline V and J ends were trimmed by 4 bases and 0 bases, with 10 bases remaining between them. The CDR3 is 15 amino acids. V usage is TRBV9 and J usage is TRBJ1-4; D is possibly TRBD1 (6 bases). Specimen: memory CD4+ T cells sorted from blood. The subset here: CD45RA-negative fraction. This TCR was recovered from a man between 18 and 35 years old in good health. The CDR3 sequence: CASSPRQATNEKLFF. CDR3 sequence (DNA): TGTGCCAGCAGCCCTAGACAGGCAACTAATGAAAAACTGTTTTTT.